This TCR beta chain was identified in a study of T cell repertoires in cytomegalovirus infection. Study context: CMV epitopes in the study were HLA-C-restricted (recently identified) and HLA-B-restricted (well studied). Study conclusions and caveats: CMV-specific TCR beta clonotypes restricted by HLA-C dominated the ex vivo response.

This clonotype was seen at least ten times. Its antigen remains unknown. V lost 3 bases and J lost 2; bases outside the gene matches: 4. Per the germline V gene, CDR1 is SGHVS and CDR2 is FNYEAQ. The CDR3 covers 14 residues. TCRdb used MiXCR to reprocess the reads, holding one entry per CDR3 protein. The repertoire includes 750,000 to 900,000 distinct CDR3 sequences, 25% to 30% of them detected once, and around 14% sits in the top ten. The genes are TRBV7-6 and TRBJ2-7; 7 bases match TRBD1. The origin of this receptor is a human donor in good health (CMV status not recorded). Some clones in this sample may be carry-over from other donors' samples. This material consisted of cultured CD8+ T cells from PBMCs, taken from culture after CMV antigen stimulation. The chain's CDR3 is CASSFGDRAYEQYF. CDR3 in DNA: TGTGCCAGCAGCTTTGGGGACAGAGCCTACGAGCAGTACTTC.